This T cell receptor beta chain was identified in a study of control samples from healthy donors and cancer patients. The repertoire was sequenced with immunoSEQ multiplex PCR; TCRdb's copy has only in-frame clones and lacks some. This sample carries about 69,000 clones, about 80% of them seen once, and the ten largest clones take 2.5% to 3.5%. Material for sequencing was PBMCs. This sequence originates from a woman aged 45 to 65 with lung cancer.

CDR3 sequence (DNA): TGTGCCAGCTCACCCATAACAGTGAACACTGAAGCTTTCTTT. Residues: CASSPITVNTEAFF. V usage is TRBV18 and J usage is TRBJ1-1, with D uncertain. Looked up from germline, CDR1 is KGHSH and CDR2 is LQKENI. This CDR3 comprises 14 residues. V lost 3 bases and J 0 bases, leaving 8 bases between the germline ends.